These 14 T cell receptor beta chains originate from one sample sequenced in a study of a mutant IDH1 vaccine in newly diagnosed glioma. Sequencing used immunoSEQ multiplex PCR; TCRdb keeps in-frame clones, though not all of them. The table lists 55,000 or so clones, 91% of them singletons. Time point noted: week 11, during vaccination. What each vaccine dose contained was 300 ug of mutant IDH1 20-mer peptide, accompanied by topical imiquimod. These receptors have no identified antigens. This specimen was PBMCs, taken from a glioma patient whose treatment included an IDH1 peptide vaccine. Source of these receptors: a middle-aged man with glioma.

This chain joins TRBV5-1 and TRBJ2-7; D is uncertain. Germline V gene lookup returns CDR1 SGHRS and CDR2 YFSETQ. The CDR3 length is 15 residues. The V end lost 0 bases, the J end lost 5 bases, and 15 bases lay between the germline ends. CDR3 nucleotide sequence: TGCGCCAGCAGCTTGGGCTATTTCGATGCGGACGAGCAGTACTTC. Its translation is CASSLGYFDADEQYF.

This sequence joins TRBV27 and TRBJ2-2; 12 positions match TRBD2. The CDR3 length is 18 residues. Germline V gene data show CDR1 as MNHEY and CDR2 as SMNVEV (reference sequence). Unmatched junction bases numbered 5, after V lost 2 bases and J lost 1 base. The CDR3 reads CASSLPLAGGLNTGELFF. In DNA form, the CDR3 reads TGTGCCAGCAGTTTACCTCTAGCGGGGGGGCTGAACACCGGGGAGCTGTTTTTT.

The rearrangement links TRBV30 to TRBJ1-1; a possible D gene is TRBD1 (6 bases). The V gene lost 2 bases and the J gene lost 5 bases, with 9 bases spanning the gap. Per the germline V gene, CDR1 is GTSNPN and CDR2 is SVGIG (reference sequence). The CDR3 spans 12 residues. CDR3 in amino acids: CAWSPQGTEAFF. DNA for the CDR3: TGTGCCTGGAGTCCCCAGGGGACTGAAGCTTTCTTT.

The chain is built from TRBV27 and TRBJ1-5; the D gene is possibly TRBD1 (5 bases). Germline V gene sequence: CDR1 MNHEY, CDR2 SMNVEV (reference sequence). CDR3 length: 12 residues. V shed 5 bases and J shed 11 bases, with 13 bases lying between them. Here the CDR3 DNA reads TGTGCCAGCAGTCTAATCGGACATACCCAGCATTTT. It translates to CASSLIGHTQHF.

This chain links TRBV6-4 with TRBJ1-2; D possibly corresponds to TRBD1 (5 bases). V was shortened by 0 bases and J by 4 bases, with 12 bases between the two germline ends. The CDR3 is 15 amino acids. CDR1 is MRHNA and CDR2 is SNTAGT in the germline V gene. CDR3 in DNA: TGTGCCAGCAGTGACTCGACGGACAACTTCTATGGCTACACCTTC. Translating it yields CASSDSTDNFYGYTF.

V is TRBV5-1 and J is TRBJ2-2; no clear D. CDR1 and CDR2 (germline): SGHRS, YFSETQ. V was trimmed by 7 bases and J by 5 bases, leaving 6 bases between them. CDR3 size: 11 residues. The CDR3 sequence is CASSGTGELFF. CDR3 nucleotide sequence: TGCGCCAGCTCCGGTACCGGGGAGCTGTTTTTT.

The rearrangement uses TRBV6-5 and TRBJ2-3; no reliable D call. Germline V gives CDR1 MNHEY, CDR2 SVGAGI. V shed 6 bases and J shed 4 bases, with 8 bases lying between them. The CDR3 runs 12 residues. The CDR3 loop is CASRDPADTQYF. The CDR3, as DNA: TGTGCCAGCAGGGACCCCGCAGATACGCAGTATTTT.

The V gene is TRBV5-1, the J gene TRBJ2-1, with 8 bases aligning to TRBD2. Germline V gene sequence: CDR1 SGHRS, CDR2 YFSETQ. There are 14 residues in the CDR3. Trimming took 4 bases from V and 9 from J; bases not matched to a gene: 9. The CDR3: CASSPGTSRTEQFF. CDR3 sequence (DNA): TGCGCCAGCAGCCCGGGGACTAGTAGGACTGAGCAGTTCTTC.

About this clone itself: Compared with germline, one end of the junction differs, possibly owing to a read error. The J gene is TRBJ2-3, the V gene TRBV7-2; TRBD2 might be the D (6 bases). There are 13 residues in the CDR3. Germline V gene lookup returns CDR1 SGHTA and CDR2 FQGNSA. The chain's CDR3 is CASRLAGTDTQYF. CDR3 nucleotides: TGTGCCAGCAGGTTAGCGGGCACAGATACGCAGTATTTT.

The CDR3, as DNA: TGTGCCATCAGTGAGCCTGGACAGGTTTCCTACGAGCAGTACTTC. Translated: CAISEPGQVSYEQYF. The chain links TRBV10-3 to TRBJ2-7, with 7 bases aligning to TRBD1. Germline CDR1 is ENHRY and CDR2 is SYGVKD. The CDR3 consists of 15 residues. V lost 2 bases to trimming and J lost 1 base; unmatched junction nucleotides: 5.

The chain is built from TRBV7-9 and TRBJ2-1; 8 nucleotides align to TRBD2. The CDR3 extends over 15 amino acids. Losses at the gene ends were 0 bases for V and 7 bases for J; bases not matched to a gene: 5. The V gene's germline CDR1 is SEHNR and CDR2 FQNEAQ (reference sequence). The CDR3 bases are TGTGCCAGCAGCTTAGCCACGGGAGGGCCTAATGAGCAGTTCTTC. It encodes CASSLATGGPNEQFF.

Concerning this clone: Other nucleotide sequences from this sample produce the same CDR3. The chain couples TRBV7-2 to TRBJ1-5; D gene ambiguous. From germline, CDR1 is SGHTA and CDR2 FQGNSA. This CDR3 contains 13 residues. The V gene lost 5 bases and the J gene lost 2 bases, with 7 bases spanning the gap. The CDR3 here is CASSQGRNQPQHF. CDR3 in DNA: TGTGCCAGCAGCCAAGGCCGCAATCAGCCCCAGCATTTT.

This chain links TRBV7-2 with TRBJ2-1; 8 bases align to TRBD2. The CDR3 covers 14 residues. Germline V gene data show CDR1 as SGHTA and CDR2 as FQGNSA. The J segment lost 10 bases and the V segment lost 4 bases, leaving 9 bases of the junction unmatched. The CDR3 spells CASSWGLGVGEQFF. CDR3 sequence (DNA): TGTGCCAGCAGCTGGGGACTAGGAGTAGGAGAGCAGTTCTTC.

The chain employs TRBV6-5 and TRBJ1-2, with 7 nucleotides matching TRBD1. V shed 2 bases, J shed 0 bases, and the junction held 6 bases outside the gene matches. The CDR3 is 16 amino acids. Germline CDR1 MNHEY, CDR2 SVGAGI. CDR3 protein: CASSYRRGQANYGYTF. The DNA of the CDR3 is TGTGCCAGCAGTTACCGCCGAGGACAGGCTAACTATGGCTACACCTTC.